The sequence of this TCR beta chain was determined in a study of T-cell reconstitution after alpha-beta-depleted transplantation in children. Germline V gene sequence: CDR1 MNHNS, CDR2 SASEGT. The CDR3 runs 14 residues. J was trimmed by 6 bases and V by 1 base; bases with no gene match: 5. This clonotype was counted between two and nine times. Unique molecular identifiers were incorporated during preparation of the TCRbeta library. TCRdb redid the calling of the PCR reads with MiXCR, one entry per CDR3 protein. Among approximately 250,000 distinct CDR3 sequences listed, over 9.5% were seen once. The chain recombines TRBV6-1 with TRBJ2-5; 7 positions agree with TRBD2. The sample here was PBMCs from the stem cell graft donor, taken from the stem cell graft. The sequence was collected from a human donor who donated a stem cell graft to a child with SCID. Here the CDR3 DNA reads TGTGCCAGCAGTGAAGGGGGGGGGAGCCAGACCCAGTACTTC. Encoded protein: CASSEGGGSQTQYF.